This section outlines one T cell receptor (beta chain) sequence together with its context. Its antigen remains unknown. RNA transcripts served as template for amplifying TCR beta CDR3 sequences. RT-PCR in the first round used HTBI primers; a second-round multiplex PCR followed. TCRdb passed the multiplex PCR reads through MiXCR, listing each CDR3 protein once. The sample lists 350,000 to 400,000 distinct CDR3 sequences, around 20% seen once, with 1.6% in the top ten. This record comes from a study of Graves' ophthalmopathy and Graves' hyperthyroidism. Fresh peripheral blood (approximately 9.5 ml) yielded the PBMCs. CDR1 ENHRY and CDR2 SYGVKD come from the germline V gene. The CDR3 totals 15 residues. The V gene end was trimmed by 6 bases and the J gene end by 2 bases; junction bases not matched to a gene: 6. Broader study findings: Ophthalmopathy progression predictions by the model showed around 72% specificity and approximately 70% sensitivity.

The chain uses TRBV10-3 and TRBJ2-2; 7 bases map to TRBD2. The source material was peripheral blood. The sequence was obtained from a woman aged 18-29 years with Graves' ophthalmopathy. This chain's CDR3 is CAISPAGSNTGELFF. CDR3 bases: TGTGCCATCAGCCCAGCGGGATCCAACACCGGGGAGCTGTTTTTT.